The clone carrying this T cell receptor (beta chain) was seen more than once but under ten times. Trimming took 0 bases from V and 2 from J, leaving 10 bases between them. The CDR3 is made up of 16 amino acids. Germline-derived CDR1 and CDR2 are LGHDT and YNNKEL (reference sequence). The sample originates from a study of blood T cell repertoires in COVID-19. Background on the study: The United States, Italy and Spain supplied acute and convalescent COVID-19 samples.

Per the study methods: Nucleated cell counts were estimated from reference gene primer amplification. Assay used: immunoSEQ multiplex PCR; TCRdb lists only in-frame clones, some missing. V and J calls and clone size follow that table, whereas D and trimming were derived from the DNA. The sample includes 210,000 or so clones, approximately 86% of them seen just once. This sequence joins TRBV3-1 (or the pseudogene TRBV3-2) and TRBJ1-4; TRBD1 is a possible D gene (6 bases). Sequencing was done on a sample of peripheral blood. This sequence was found in a young man with active or convalescent COVID-19. CDR3 region: CASSQEGGVTNEKLFF. CDR3 DNA sequence: TGTGCCAGCAGCCAAGAAGGGGGGGTTACTAATGAAAAACTGTTTTTT.